This TCR beta chain was sequenced during a study of blood T cells in healthy people across ages. Findings and limits, study-wide: Naive and antigen-experienced cells could not be conclusively compared, given unsorted PBMCs.

Each donor supplied ten milliliters of peripheral blood. With respect to this clonotype: Its antigen is undetermined.

Germline values: CDR1 SEHNR, CDR2 FQNEAQ (reference sequence). The CDR3 covers 14 residues. The germline V and J ends were trimmed by 5 bases and 5 bases, with 15 bases remaining between them. Then a second PCR, running about 6 to 12 cycles, was carried out with a sample-barcoded 5' primer and a J-beta primer mix. Each cDNA molecule, via a template-switch adaptor with 12 random nucleotides, was tagged. TCRdb passed the 5' RACE reads through MiXCR, listing each CDR3 protein once. The sample has some 920,000 distinct CDR3 sequences; roughly 51% are singletons. Sequencing was done on a sample of blood. The chain links TRBV7-9 to TRBJ1-1; maybe TRBD1 (5 bases). This TCR was sampled from a woman aged 55-70 years in good health. CDR3 nucleotides: TGTGCCAGCAGCGGCCGCGAGGGGTGGACTGAAGCTTTCTTT. Translated: CASSGREGWTEAFF.